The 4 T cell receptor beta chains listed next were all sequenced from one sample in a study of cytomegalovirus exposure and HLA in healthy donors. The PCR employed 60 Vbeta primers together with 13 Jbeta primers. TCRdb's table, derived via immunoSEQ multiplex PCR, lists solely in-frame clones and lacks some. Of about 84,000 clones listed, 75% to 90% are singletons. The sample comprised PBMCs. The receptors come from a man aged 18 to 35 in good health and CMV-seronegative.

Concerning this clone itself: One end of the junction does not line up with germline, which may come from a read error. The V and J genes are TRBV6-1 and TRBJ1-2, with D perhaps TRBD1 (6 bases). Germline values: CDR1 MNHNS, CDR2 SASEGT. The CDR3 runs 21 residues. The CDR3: CASGEALLSGRGGRGTYGYTF. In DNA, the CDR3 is TGTGCCAGCGGTGAAGCGCTTCTTTCCGGTCGGGGGGGCCGGGGGACCTATGGCTACACCTTC.

The CDR3 bases are TGCGCCAGCAGCCCGGGACAGCTACTATCCTACAATGAGCAGTTCTTC. Translated, it gives CASSPGQLLSYNEQFF. The chain combines TRBV4-3 with TRBJ2-1, with 7 positions matching TRBD1. The CDR3 loop spans 16 amino acids. Germline loops: CDR1 LGHNA, CDR2 YSLEER. J gave up 1 base and V 4 bases, and 7 bases lay outside the gene matches.

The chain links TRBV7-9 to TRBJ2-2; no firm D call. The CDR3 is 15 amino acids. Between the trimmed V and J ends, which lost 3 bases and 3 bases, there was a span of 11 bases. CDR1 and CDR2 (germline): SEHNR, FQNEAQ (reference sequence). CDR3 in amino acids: CASSFSQSYTGELFF. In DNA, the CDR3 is TGTGCCAGCAGCTTTAGCCAGAGCTACACCGGGGAGCTGTTTTTT.

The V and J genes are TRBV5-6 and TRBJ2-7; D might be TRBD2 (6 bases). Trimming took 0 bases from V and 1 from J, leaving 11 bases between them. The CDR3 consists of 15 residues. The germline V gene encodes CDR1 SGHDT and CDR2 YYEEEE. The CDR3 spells CASSLVGGRSYEQYF. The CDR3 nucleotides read TGTGCCAGCAGCTTGGTGGGGGGTAGATCCTACGAGCAGTACTTC.